This TCR beta chain was recovered during a study of tissue T cells after allogeneic stem cell transplantation. Study conclusions and caveats: Anatomically similar tissues had similar TCR repertoires within each patient.

Concerning this clone itself: What it binds is unknown. Gene and germline names: mouse. The CDR3 end falls 1 residue outside the read, so it is completed with the germline J gene.

Germline trimming cut 6 bases from V and 0 bases from J; bases unmatched to any gene: 2. Germline V gives CDR1 FNHDT, CDR2 SITEND (reference sequence). The CDR3 consists of 13 residues. Sequenced by immunoSEQ multiplex PCR; TCRdb stores in-frame clones only, minus some. The repertoire holds roughly 51,000 clones, with around 72% as singletons. This chain uses TRBV19 with TRBJ1-1; 7 bases fit TRBD1. Sequencing was performed on sorted cells pooled from one or two spleens. This receptor was identified in a pool of C57BL/6 mice in good health. The CDR3 loop is CASTQGANTEVFF. The sequenced part of the CDR3 DNA is TGTGCCAGCACCCAGGGGGCAAACACAGAAGTCTTC.